The TCR beta chain described here comes from a study of CD8 T cells in Susac syndrome. Germline lookup yields CDR1 MNHEY and CDR2 SMNVEV (reference sequence). The CDR3 spans 13 residues. V gave up 6 bases and J gave up 5 bases, with 13 bases separating them. The RNA input was roughly 0.45 to 1 ug, and it was reverse transcribed with random hexamers. One entry per CDR3 protein results from TCRdb running MiXCR on the immunoSEQ multiplex PCR reads. The repertoire holds 330,000 or so distinct CDR3 sequences, with 89% as singletons. The sequence was obtained from a human donor with multiple sclerosis. Sequencing was done on a sample of CD8+ T cells from PBMCs. This sequence joins TRBV27 and TRBJ2-5; D may be TRBD2 (6 bases). The CDR3 nucleotides are TGTGCCAGCAGAAGACTAGTATGGGAGACCCAGTACTTC. As protein: CASRRLVWETQYF.